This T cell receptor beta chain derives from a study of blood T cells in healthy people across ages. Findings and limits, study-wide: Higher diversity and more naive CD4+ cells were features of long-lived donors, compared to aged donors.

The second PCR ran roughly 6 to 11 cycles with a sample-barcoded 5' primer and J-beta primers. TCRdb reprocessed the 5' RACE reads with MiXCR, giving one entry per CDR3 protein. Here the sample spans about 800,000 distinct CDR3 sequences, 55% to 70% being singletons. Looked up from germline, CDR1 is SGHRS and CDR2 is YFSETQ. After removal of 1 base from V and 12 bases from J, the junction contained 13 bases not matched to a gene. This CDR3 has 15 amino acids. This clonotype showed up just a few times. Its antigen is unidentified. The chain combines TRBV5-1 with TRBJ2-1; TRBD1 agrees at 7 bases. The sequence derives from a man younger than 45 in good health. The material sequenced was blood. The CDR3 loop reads CASSLTTSDRTGQFF. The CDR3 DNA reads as TGCGCCAGCAGCTTGACGACCTCGGACAGGACAGGGCAGTTCTTC.